The clone carrying this TCR beta chain showed up just once. The antigen is unknown. TCRdb keeps only in-frame clones here, not all; method: immunoSEQ multiplex PCR. The table shows tens of thousands of clones, with approximately 88% occurring only once. The data are from a study of T cells in localized non-small cell lung cancer. Study conclusions and caveats: Uninvolved neighboring lung showed the greatest T cell clonality, exceeding tumor. Sequencing, confined to only one tumor region, leaves heterogeneity possible. Across samples, adjacent lung featured a median around 60 of the top 100 tumor clones. In the blood, greater T cell density corresponded to longer overall survival.

The sample in question was peripheral blood mononuclear cells, obtained before any cancer treatment. This TCR derives from a man aged 40 to 69 with stage III lung adenocarcinoma.

CDR3 sequence (DNA): TGTGCCAGTACCGCGGGGGAAGAGACCCAGTACTTC. This translates into CASTAGEETQYF. The chain employs TRBV19 and TRBJ2-5; TRBD2 matches 7 bases. The germline gives CDR1 LNHDA, CDR2 SQIVND (reference sequence). V lost 7 bases and J lost 3; bases outside the gene matches: 2. The CDR3 extends over 12 amino acids.